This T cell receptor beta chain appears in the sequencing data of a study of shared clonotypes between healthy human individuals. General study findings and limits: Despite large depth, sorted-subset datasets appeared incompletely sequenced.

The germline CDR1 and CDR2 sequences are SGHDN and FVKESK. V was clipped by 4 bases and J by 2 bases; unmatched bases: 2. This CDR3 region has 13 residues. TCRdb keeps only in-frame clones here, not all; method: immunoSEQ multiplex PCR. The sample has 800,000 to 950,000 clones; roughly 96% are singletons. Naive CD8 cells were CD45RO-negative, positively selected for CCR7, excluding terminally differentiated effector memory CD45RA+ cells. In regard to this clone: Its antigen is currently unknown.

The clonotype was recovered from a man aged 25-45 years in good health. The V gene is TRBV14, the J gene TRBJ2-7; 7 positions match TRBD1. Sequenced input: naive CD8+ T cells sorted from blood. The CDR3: CASSRQGPYEQYF. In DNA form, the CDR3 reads TGTGCCAGCAGCCGACAGGGCCCCTACGAGCAGTACTTC. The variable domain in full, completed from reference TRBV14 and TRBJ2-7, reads EAGVTQFPSHSVIEKGQTVTLRCDPISGHDNLYWYRRVMGKEIKFLLHFVKESKQDESGMPNNRFLAERTGGTYSTLKVQPAELEDSGVYFCASSRQGPYEQYFGPGTRLTVT.